This TCR beta chain was identified in a study of T cells after yellow fever vaccination (dated by TCRdb to the late 2010s). Turning to the overall study: The SMART-Seq v4 Ultra Low Input RNA kit was used to prepare libraries from fractions with low cell numbers. To follow T-cell clones before and after both primary and booster YFV17D yellow fever vaccination, bulk TCR alpha and beta repertoires underwent longitudinal sequencing. Two healthy male donors, one aged 18 to 30 and one aged 30 to 39 years, were included in the cohort. Blood samples were taken at several timepoints before and after primary and secondary immunization, and bulk PBMC replicates and cell subsets were isolated.

Synthesis of TCR cDNA relied on 5'RACE template switching, a step that introduced a universal primer site along with unique molecular identifiers. Priming for cDNA synthesis came from both the TCR alpha and TCR beta constant segments. Library amplification involved two PCR steps, and the second step added sample barcodes and sequencing adapters. Sequencing of libraries was performed on Illumina HiSeq 2500 (2x100 bp) or NovaSeq (2x150 bp). Processing in the source paper ran as follows. MIGEC was used to demultiplex reads and collapse the reads into UMI consensus sequences, and MiXCR was used for V(D)J alignment. Clonotypes responding to the vaccine were identified with edgeR on replicate PBMC samples, with the criteria of FDR below 0.01 and a log2 fold change above 5 up to day 15. CD4 or CD8 identity was assigned to each bulk clonotype according to whether the clonotype was present at higher abundance in the sequenced CD4 repertoire or the sequenced CD8 repertoire. TCRdb trimmed public reads at Q25 via fastp, called clones via MiXCR and kept in-frame beta chains. All rows with the same CDR3 protein become a single entry with the most common DNA and genes. The V and J calls were determined by TCRdb, not by the authors. A total of some 350,000 distinct CDR3 sequences appear in this sample, 11% of them only once. 18% of the sample comes from the top ten.

This specimen's treatment or condition label, interpreted: live attenuated yellow fever vaccine strain. At each blood-draw timepoint, two biological replicates of bulk PBMCs were collected. PBMCs were isolated from peripheral blood using a standard Ficoll-Paque protocol. TriZol was used to extract RNA from bulk PBMCs, CD4 and CD8 fractions, and dextramer-positive and dextramer-negative fractions. Taken from the germline V gene (reference sequence), the CDR1 and CDR2 loops are DFQATT and SNEGSKA. The CDR3 goes from the cysteine to the phenylalanine over 15 residues. This entry keeps only the CDR3 DNA: 45 bases, framed from base 1. V and J are trimmed by 6 bases and 4 bases, and the gene matches miss 14 bases of the junction. This clonotype was found a few times. Its antigen is currently not known. It has no much larger one-base neighbor in the sample; base qualities were not kept. The paper's findings and limits, for the study overall: Because the study included only two donors, the extent to which the findings can be generalized is limited. Because abundant contaminating clonotypes from the bulk population could be contained in FACS-sorted repertoires, computational filtering was required. A small share of clonotypes was detected in both CD4 and CD8 compartments, with the overlap likely arising from convergent recombination. Most clones expanded after primary vaccination were re-detected after the booster (around 96% of CD4 and roughly 85% of CD8), suggesting broad memory maintenance. Compared with the primary T-cell response, the secondary T-cell response was faster but weaker, reaching its peak on day 5 rather than on day 15.

This TCR was recovered from a man aged 18 to 29 who received the YFV17D yellow fever vaccine. The chain is encoded by TRBV20-1 joined to TRBJ1-2; 7 bases in the junction line up with TRBD1. Sequenced material: PBMCs, taken on the day of the first yellow fever vaccination. This receptor has the CDR3 CSASGGQSLVYGYTF. The DNA is as follows: TGCAGTGCGAGCGGGGGACAGAGCTTAGTCTATGGCTACACCTTC.